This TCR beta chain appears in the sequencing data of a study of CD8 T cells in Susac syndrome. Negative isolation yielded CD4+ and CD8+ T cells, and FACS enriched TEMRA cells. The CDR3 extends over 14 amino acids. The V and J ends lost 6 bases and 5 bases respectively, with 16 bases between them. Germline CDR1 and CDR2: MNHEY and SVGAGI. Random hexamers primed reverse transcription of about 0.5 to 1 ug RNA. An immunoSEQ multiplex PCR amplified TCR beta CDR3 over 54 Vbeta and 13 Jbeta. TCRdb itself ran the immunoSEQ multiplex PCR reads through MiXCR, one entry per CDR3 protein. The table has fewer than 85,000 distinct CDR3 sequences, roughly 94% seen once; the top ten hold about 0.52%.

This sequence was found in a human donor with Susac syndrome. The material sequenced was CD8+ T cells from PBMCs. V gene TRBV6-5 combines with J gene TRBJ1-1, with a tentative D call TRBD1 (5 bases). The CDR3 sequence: CASSRDRRWTEAFF. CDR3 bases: TGTGCCAGCAGCCGAGACAGACGCTGGACTGAAGCTTTCTTT.